This passage covers 7 T cell receptor beta chains from one sample sequenced in a study of early T cells in non-severe SARS-CoV-2 infection (dated by TCRdb to 2020 to 2022). Preparation of the library involved 5' RACE. Instrument on record: NextSeq 500. TCRdb reprocessed the public reads (quality trimming at Q25 with fastp, clone calling with MiXCR) and kept in-frame beta chains. Records with the same CDR3 protein are collapsed into one entry carrying the most frequent genes and DNA. Counted in this sample were 70,000 or so distinct CDR3 sequences; more than 10% of them appeared once. The ten largest clones represent around 1.7% of the sample. Sequenced: whole blood. Source of these receptors: an adult who was a healthcare worker with PCR-confirmed SARS-CoV-2 infection or an uninfected control (not recorded which).

This clonotype showed up just a few times. V gene TRBV10-3 combines with J gene TRBJ2-4; D remains ambiguous. In germline, CDR1 is ENHRY, CDR2 SYGVKD. The CDR3 has 16 residues. V was clipped by 0 bases and J by 2 bases, with 11 bases between them. The CDR3 sequence is CAISESTPGTKNIQYF. CDR3 DNA: TGTGCCATCAGTGAGTCGACGCCTGGGACCAAAAACATTCAGTACTTC.

The sample holds one count of this clonotype. A read error is possible here, since a much larger clone lies one base away. This chain connects TRBV6-2 or TRBV6-3 to TRBJ1-1; D is possibly TRBD1 (5 bases). V shed 5 bases and J shed 2 bases, with 9 bases lying between them. This CDR3 comprises 13 residues. CDR1 and CDR2 (germline): MNHEY, SVGEGT. As DNA, the CDR3 is TGTGCCAGCAGTGCAGGGACTAACACTGAAGCTTTCTTT. As protein: CASSAGTNTEAFF.

The genes are TRBV6-2 or TRBV6-3 and TRBJ2-5, with TRBD2 matching 8 bases. This CDR3 region has 15 residues. CDR1 is MNHEY and CDR2 is SVGEGT in the germline V gene. V shed 6 bases, J shed 3 bases, and the junction held 9 bases outside the gene matches. CDR3 sequence reads: CASSKAGVYEETQYF. The CDR3 DNA follows: TGTGCCAGCAGCAAAGCGGGGGTTTACGAAGAGACCCAGTACTTC.

The genes are TRBV6-2 or TRBV6-3 and TRBJ2-2, with D possibly being TRBD2 (6 bases). V shed 6 bases and J shed 6 bases, with 8 bases lying between them. The CDR3 consists of 12 residues. The V gene's germline CDR1 is MNHEY and CDR2 SVGEGT. The CDR3 nucleotides read TGTGCCAGCAGGGGGGACTCCGGGGAGCTGTTTTTT. It is translated as CASRGDSGELFF.

There are many counts of this clonotype. This rearrangement joins TRBV7-2 to TRBJ2-3; TRBD2 agrees at 7 bases. V lost 1 base and J lost 1; bases outside the gene matches: 5. The CDR3 spans 16 residues. Germline-derived CDR1 and CDR2 are SGHTA and FQGNSA. The CDR3 sequence is CASSLGTSRGTDTQYF. In nucleotides, the CDR3 is TGTGCCAGCAGCTTAGGGACTAGTAGAGGCACAGATACGCAGTATTTT. Using reference TRBV7-2 and TRBJ2-3 for the parts outside the CDR3, the full variable domain is GAGVSQSPSNKVTEKGKDVELRCDPISGHTALYWYRQSLGQGLEFLIYFQGNSAPDKSGLPSDRFSAERTGGSVSTLTIQRTQQEDSAVYLCASSLGTSRGTDTQYFGPGTRLTVL.

In this sample, this clonotype turned up many times. The rearrangement uses TRBV3-1 and TRBJ2-4; the D gene is possibly TRBD1 (5 bases). V lost 2 bases to trimming and J lost 4 bases, with 6 bases between them. The CDR3 consists of 13 residues. Germline lookup yields CDR1 LGHDT and CDR2 YNNKEL (reference sequence). The CDR3 protein is CASSQRQKNIQYF. The CDR3 region has the DNA TGTGCCAGCAGCCAACGACAGAAAAACATTCAGTACTTC.

The chain joins TRBV6-1 to TRBJ2-1; TRBD1 matches at 8 bases. V gave up 4 bases and J gave up 6 bases; unmatched junction bases: 5. The CDR3 contains 14 residues. The germline V gene encodes CDR1 MNHNS and CDR2 SASEGT. The CDR3 bases are TGTGCCAGCAGTGGGGGACAGGACTTCAATGAGCAGTTCTTC. It yields the protein CASSGGQDFNEQFF.